This section outlines one T cell receptor (beta chain) sequence together with its context. The antigen is not known. The data were taken from a study of post-analysis software for immune sequencing data. Study-level information: The disease courses spanned relapsing-remitting, secondary progressive and progressive-relapsing forms of multiple sclerosis.

Points from the study as a whole: Controls showed lower frequencies than patients for roughly 5 TRBV segments, and TRBV5-6, TRBV5-1 and TRBV20-1 were among these. Relative to controls, patients with multiple sclerosis showed significantly lower normalized Chao1 diversity.

Incorporated into the TCR beta cDNA libraries were unique molecular identifiers, which served to reduce PCR and sequencing biases. MiXCR was run by TCRdb on the PCR reads, yielding one entry per CDR3 protein. The sample yields roughly 540,000 distinct CDR3 sequences, less than 40% seen once. The ends lost 5 bases at V and 9 bases at J; junction bases unmatched: 9. This CDR3 is built from 15 residues. The germline V gene encodes CDR1 DFQATT and CDR2 SNEGSKA (reference sequence). This sequence originates from a girl under 18 with multiple sclerosis. The sample consisted of blood. This chain links TRBV20-1 with TRBJ1-6; 11 nucleotides align to TRBD1. The CDR3: CSASDRTGGTSPLHF. In DNA form, the CDR3 reads TGCAGTGCTTCCGACAGGACAGGGGGCACTTCACCCCTCCACTTT.